This T cell receptor beta chain was sequenced in a study of long-term antiretroviral therapy in people with HIV. With regard to this clone: Its antigen remains unknown.

From germline, CDR1 is MNHEY and CDR2 SVGAGI. With 8 bases removed from V and 2 bases from J, the gap between germline ends came to 13 bases. This CDR3 comprises 14 residues. The study's findings and limits: Spans of CDR3 length were tighter for HIV repertoires than for controls.

At survey level, the immunoSEQ assay was run in its v3.0 version. The method was immunoSEQ multiplex PCR; TCRdb's version includes in-frame clones alone and lacks a portion of them. The table includes 15,000 to 20,000 clones, roughly 90% detected once. This receptor was identified in a man aged 45-60 years with HIV. This material consisted of unsorted PBMCs, taken 0.7 years before starting antiretroviral therapy. The chain joins TRBV6-5 to TRBJ2-1, with D possibly TRBD1 on 7 matching bases. This chain's CDR3 is CASGLQGTYNEQFF. The CDR3 nucleotides read TGTGCCAGCGGACTACAGGGGACCTACAATGAGCAGTTCTTC.